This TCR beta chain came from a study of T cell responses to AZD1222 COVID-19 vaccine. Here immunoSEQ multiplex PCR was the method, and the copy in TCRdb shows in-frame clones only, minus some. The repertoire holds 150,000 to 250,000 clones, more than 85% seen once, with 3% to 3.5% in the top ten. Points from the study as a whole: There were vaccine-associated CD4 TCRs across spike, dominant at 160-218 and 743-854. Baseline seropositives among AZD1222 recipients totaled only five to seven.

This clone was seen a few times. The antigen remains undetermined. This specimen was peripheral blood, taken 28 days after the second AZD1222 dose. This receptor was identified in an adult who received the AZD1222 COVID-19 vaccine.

The CDR3 nucleotides read TGTGCCAGCAGCTCCAGTCACAATCAGCCCCAGCATTTT. Its translation is CASSSSHNQPQHF. This sequence joins TRBV7-3 and TRBJ1-5; no firm D call. From germline, CDR1 is SGHTA and CDR2 FQGTGA. The CDR3 has 13 amino acids. Trimming pared 4 bases from V and 3 bases from J, leaving 7 bases between.